These 18 T cell receptor beta chains originate from one sample sequenced in a study of vaccination effects on CD4 cells after COVID-19. The culture ran for 10 days before CD4+ T cells were isolated. Between March and December 2020, the person had a SARS-CoV-2 infection that PCR confirmed. Participants were vaccinated with two doses of either the BNT162b2 or mRNA-1273 vaccine. Some clones are missing from TCRdb's copy, which holds only in-frame ones; the method was immunoSEQ multiplex PCR. The sample holds 40,000 to 45,000 clones, 76% seen once. The antigens for these receptors are not known. The sequencing here drew on CD4+ T cells from PBMCs cultured without peptide, taken after COVID-19 vaccination. The source is a human donor who had a prior SARS-CoV-2 infection.

The gene calls are TRBV6-2 or TRBV6-3 and TRBJ2-7, with 10 bases matching TRBD1. CDR3 length: 15 amino acids. In germline, CDR1 is MNHEY, CDR2 SVGEGT. The V gene end was trimmed by 6 bases and the J gene end by 7 bases; junction bases not matched to a gene: 12. The CDR3 bases are TGTGCCAGCAGCCGAACGCGACAGGGGGCGGGGGAGCAGTACTTC. This translates into CASSRTRQGAGEQYF.

This rearrangement joins TRBV5-5 to TRBJ2-2, with 8 bases identical to TRBD2. The trim removed 2 bases at V and 4 bases at J, leaving 7 bases unmatched. Germline loops: CDR1 SGHKS, CDR2 YYEKEE (reference sequence). The CDR3 spans 16 residues. Here the CDR3 DNA reads TGTGCCAGCAGCTTCTTCTCCGGGGGGGCCACCGGGGAGCTGTTTTTT. Its protein product is CASSFFSGGATGELFF.

The DNA of the CDR3 is TGTGCCAGCAGTCGTATCCTAGGCTCCTACGAGCAGTACTTC. It yields the protein CASSRILGSYEQYF. The gene calls are TRBV27 and TRBJ2-7, with D uncertain. Germline CDR1 reads MNHEY; CDR2 reads SMNVEV (reference sequence). The length of the CDR3 is 14 residues. Trimming took 5 bases from V and 0 from J, leaving 11 bases between them.

This clone was seen a few times. The chain joins TRBV19 to TRBJ2-2, with D maybe TRBD1 (7 bases). CDR3 size: 17 residues. Germline CDR1 reads LNHDA; CDR2 reads SQIVND (reference sequence). V lost 4 bases and J 5 bases, leaving 20 bases between the germline ends. The DNA for the CDR3 is TGTGCCAGTAGTACCCGTGGTAGGGGGCGGGGTACCGGGGAGCTGTTTTTT. As protein: CASSTRGRGRGTGELFF.

V usage is TRBV2 and J usage is TRBJ1-2; D is possibly TRBD1 (6 bases). This CDR3 has 16 amino acids. V lost 6 bases, J lost 5 bases, and 22 bases lay in between. Germline CDR1 reads SNHLY; CDR2 reads FYNNEI. The CDR3 loop reads CASRKGDTRLGYGYTF. Here the CDR3 DNA reads TGTGCCAGCAGGAAAGGGGACACCCGGCTCGGGTATGGCTACACCTTC.

This clone appeared a few times. This sequence joins TRBV6-5 and TRBJ1-4; TRBD1 matches at 9 bases. In germline, CDR1 is MNHEY, CDR2 SVGAGI. V shed 6 bases, J shed 8 bases, and the junction held 7 bases outside the gene matches. The CDR3 spans 14 residues. The CDR3 here is CASRVGQGQEKLFF. The DNA of the CDR3 is TGTGCCAGCAGGGTGGGACAGGGCCAAGAAAAACTGTTTTTT.

The chain is built from TRBV6-1 and TRBJ1-6; D is undetermined. Trimming cost V 1 base and J 8 bases, with 6 bases left between them. The CDR3 runs to 13 residues. The germline V gene has CDR1 MNHNS and CDR2 SASEGT. The CDR3 region is CASSEERDSPLHF. As DNA, the CDR3 is TGTGCCAGCAGTGAAGAGAGAGATTCACCCCTCCACTTT.

The gene calls are TRBV30 and TRBJ2-1; D possibly corresponds to TRBD1 (6 bases). The length of the CDR3 is 15 residues. Trimming cost V 2 bases and J 8 bases, with 19 bases left between them. Germline V gene lookup returns CDR1 GTSNPN and CDR2 SVGIG (reference sequence). The CDR3 DNA follows: TGTGCCTGGAGTAGGTGGGGGCCGACTGAAGATGAGCAGTTCTTC. It codes for CAWSRWGPTEDEQFF.

The V gene is TRBV18, the J gene TRBJ2-1, with D tentatively TRBD2 (6 bases). The CDR3 is made up of 16 amino acids. The germline V gene encodes CDR1 KGHSH and CDR2 LQKENI. Trimming removed 1 base at V and 10 bases at J, with 20 bases between. The CDR3 DNA is TGTGCCAGCTCACCACTCAGCGGGCGCTTACATATCGAGCAGTTCTTC. Translated, it gives CASSPLSGRLHIEQFF.

This chain uses TRBV15 with TRBJ2-7; 9 nucleotides align to TRBD2. V lost 3 bases, J lost 7 bases, and 13 bases stayed unmatched. The CDR3 runs 16 residues. CDR1 is LNHNV, CDR2 YYDKDF, per germline (reference sequence). The chain's CDR3 is CATSSLRGGRAGEQYF. The CDR3 coding sequence is TGTGCCACCAGCAGCCTCCGGGGCGGGAGGGCCGGGGAGCAGTACTTC.

CDR3 sequence: CASSPRAATNEKLFF. The CDR3 bases are TGTGCCAGTAGTCCACGGGCGGCAACTAATGAAAAACTGTTTTTT. The rearrangement links TRBV19 to TRBJ1-4; D ambiguous. The CDR3 extends over 15 amino acids. Trimming stripped 5 bases from V and 0 bases from J, with 10 bases between. CDR1 is LNHDA, CDR2 SQIVND, per germline (reference sequence).

This clone was seen just once. The genes are TRBV3-1 (or the pseudogene TRBV3-2) and TRBJ2-5; 8 bases are shared with TRBD2. The CDR3 runs 15 residues. J was trimmed by 0 bases and V by 4 bases; bases with no gene match: 4. CDR1 and CDR2 (germline): LGHDT, YNNKEL (reference sequence). CDR3 coding DNA: TGTGCCAGCAGCCGGGGAGCGGGGGACCAAGAGACCCAGTACTTC. This encodes CASSRGAGDQETQYF.

The V and J genes are TRBV15 and TRBJ2-7; 7 bases match TRBD1. The CDR3 spans 15 residues. J lost 4 bases, V lost 0 bases, and 6 bases had no gene match. CDR1 and CDR2 from the germline V gene are LNHNV and YYDKDF (reference sequence). The DNA of the CDR3 is TGTGCCACCAGCAGAGATGGGGACAGAAAGTACGAGCAGTACTTC. As protein: CATSRDGDRKYEQYF.

The chain carries TRBV15 and TRBJ2-3, with unresolved D. The germline V gene encodes CDR1 LNHNV and CDR2 YYDKDF (reference sequence). This CDR3 comprises 13 residues. The V and J ends lost 3 bases and 2 bases respectively, with 6 bases between them. CDR3 residues: CATSSHPTDTQYF. The CDR3 region has the DNA TGTGCCACCAGCAGCCACCCCACAGATACGCAGTATTTT.

Here the CDR3 reads CAWSVRMRETQYF. CDR3 coding DNA: TGTGCCTGGAGTGTACGAATGAGGGAGACCCAGTACTTC. The gene calls are TRBV30 and TRBJ2-5; no clear D gene. The CDR3 contains 13 residues. V lost 0 bases and J lost 5, with 10 bases in between. The germline gives CDR1 GTSNPN, CDR2 SVGIG (reference sequence).

This rearrangement joins TRBV19 to TRBJ1-5; D is unclear. Germline V gene sequence: CDR1 LNHDA, CDR2 SQIVND (reference sequence). The length of the CDR3 is 15 residues. V shed 3 bases and J shed 0 bases, with 9 bases lying between them. CDR3 in amino acids: CASSISLNSNQPQHF. CDR3 in DNA: TGTGCCAGTAGTATTTCTTTGAATAGCAATCAGCCCCAGCATTTT.

This clone was picked up a small number of times. The chain combines TRBV5-1 with TRBJ1-6; 9 bases are shared with TRBD1. J lost 6 bases, V lost 2 bases, and 3 bases had no gene match. The CDR3 sequence is 15 residues long. Germline V CDR1 and CDR2: SGHRS, YFSETQ. CDR3 amino acids: CASSFMTGGNSPLHF. The CDR3, as DNA: TGCGCCAGCAGCTTTATGACAGGGGGTAATTCACCCCTCCACTTT.

The chain combines TRBV5-4 with TRBJ2-2, with TRBD2 matching over 11 bases. The CDR3 runs to 17 residues. Germline-derived CDR1 and CDR2 are SGHNT and YYREEE (reference sequence). Trimming removed 3 bases from V and 0 bases from J; junction bases left unmatched: 4. DNA of the CDR3: TGTGCCAGCAGCTACCTTAGCGGGGGGGCGAACACCGGGGAGCTGTTTTTT. This encodes CASSYLSGGANTGELFF.